Each of the 10 T cell receptor beta chains below was sequenced from the same sample in a study of metastatic and nonmetastatic thyroid tumors. All patients were treatment-naive before thyroid surgery. TCRdb re-analyzed the PCR reads using MiXCR. The sample includes roughly 20,000 clones, just over 35% of them seen just once. Material: tumor tissue. All receptors derive from a female donor with papillary thyroid cancer or a benign thyroid nodule (not recorded which). Some clones in this sample may be carry-over from other donors' samples.

In this sample, this clone turned up a few times. V gene TRBV6-5 combines with J gene TRBJ2-7, with TRBD1 matching over 11 bases. Germline lookup yields CDR1 MNHEY and CDR2 SVGAGI. The CDR3 has 15 residues. The junction had 7 bases not matched to a gene; V was cut back by 2 bases and J by 7 bases. CDR3 region: CASSYVGQGALEQYF. The CDR3, as DNA: TGTGCCAGCAGTTACGTCGGACAGGGGGCGTTGGAGCAGTACTTC.

The gene calls are TRBV4-2 and TRBJ2-2, with 8 bases fitting TRBD2. CDR1 LGHNA and CDR2 YNFKEQ come from the germline V gene. The CDR3 consists of 18 residues. Trimming removed 4 bases from V and 4 bases from J; junction bases left unmatched: 14. The CDR3 is CASSPGGSGEPGTGELFF. CDR3 bases: TGTGCCAGCAGCCCGGGGGGTAGCGGGGAGCCCGGCACCGGGGAGCTGTTTTTT.

J is TRBJ2-7 and V is TRBV20-1; 8 nucleotides agree with TRBD1. The germline V gene has CDR1 DFQATT and CDR2 SNEGSKA (reference sequence). This CDR3 has 15 residues. The J segment lost 3 bases and the V segment lost 2 bases, leaving 9 bases of the junction unmatched. The CDR3 loop is CSARPPRTGGYEQYF. Written as DNA, the CDR3 is TGCAGTGCTAGACCACCGCGTACAGGGGGCTACGAGCAGTACTTC.

The chain couples TRBV27 to TRBJ2-2, with D unclear. The CDR3 runs to 14 residues. The germline CDR1 and CDR2 sequences are MNHEY and SMNVEV (reference sequence). Trimming removed 8 bases from V and 5 bases from J, with 15 bases in between. The CDR3 coding sequence is TGTGCCAGCCTCGGCCCAACCGGGACCGGGGAGCTGTTTTTT. It encodes CASLGPTGTGELFF.

This sequence joins TRBV7-9 and TRBJ2-2; D perhaps matches TRBD2 (5 bases). Germline CDR1 is SEHNR and CDR2 is FQNEAQ (reference sequence). The CDR3 has 15 residues. With 2 bases removed from V and 6 bases from J, the gap between germline ends came to 13 bases. Written as DNA, the CDR3 is TGTGCCAGCAGCTTACCCCCTCTTAGCGCCGGGGAGCTGTTTTTT. It specifies CASSLPPLSAGELFF.

In its sample, this clone was seen a few times. The V gene is TRBV27, the J gene TRBJ2-5; D is unclear. CDR1 and CDR2 (germline): MNHEY, SMNVEV (reference sequence). The CDR3 runs to 13 residues. V was pared by 5 bases and J by 7 bases, with 14 bases between. The CDR3 nucleotides are TGTGCCAGCAGTGATTTGTTCCCGGGGACCCAGTACTTC. Amino acids: CASSDLFPGTQYF.

The CDR3 here is CASSLSRSNEQFF. CDR3 coding DNA: TGTGCCAGCAGCTTATCGAGAAGCAATGAGCAGTTCTTC. The chain has TRBV7-6 and TRBJ2-1, with D uncertain. The CDR3 sequence is 13 residues long. V was trimmed by 2 bases and J by 6 bases, leaving 8 bases between them. The germline V gene has CDR1 SGHVS and CDR2 FNYEAQ.

V gene TRBV28 combines with J gene TRBJ1-1, with a weak D call TRBD1 (5 bases). The CDR3 length is 13 residues. Germline V gene sequence: CDR1 MDHEN, CDR2 SYDVKM. The germline V and J ends were trimmed by 6 bases and 4 bases, with 12 bases remaining between them. The CDR3 DNA reads as TGTGCCAGCAGCCAAATGGGGGGCACTGAAGCTTTCTTT. It encodes CASSQMGGTEAFF.

Worth noting for this clone: Germline and junction disagree at one end, which may indicate a read error. This chain joins TRBV28 and TRBJ1-2, with unresolved D. CDR1 MDHEN and CDR2 SYDVKM come from the germline V gene. This CDR3 is 13 amino acids long. In DNA form, the CDR3 reads TGTTCCAGCAGTTTGGAAGGGCCCTATGGCTACACCTTC. It is translated as CSSSLEGPYGYTF.

This clone came up a few times. This sequence joins TRBV6-2 or TRBV6-3 and TRBJ2-3; 7 bases line up with TRBD2. The J segment lost 0 bases and the V segment lost 7 bases, leaving 13 bases of the junction unmatched. Germline V CDR1 and CDR2: MNHEY, SVGEGT. The CDR3 sequence is 17 residues long. CDR3 bases: TGTGCCAGCACTCGGATAGCGGGCCGTCAGAGCACAGATACGCAGTATTTT. Amino acid sequence: CASTRIAGRQSTDTQYF.